The clone carrying this T cell receptor beta chain has a count of ten or more. TCRdb independently ran MiXCR on the multiplex PCR reads; one entry per CDR3 protein. The sample records approximately 37,000 distinct CDR3 sequences, 36% being singletons. The data are from a study of breast tumors, draining lymph nodes, adjacent tissues. The CDR3 extends over 16 amino acids. V gave up 0 bases and J gave up 4 bases, with 12 bases separating them. CDR1 PRHDT and CDR2 FYEKMQ come from the germline V gene (reference sequence). The chain joins TRBV13 to TRBJ1-4; no definite D call. This TCR derives from a female donor with breast cancer. Some clones in this sample may be carry-over from other donors' samples. The sequenced sample consisted of breast tumor tissue. CDR3 bases: TGTGCCAGCAGCTTAGGGGCAGGTCGAGATAATGAAAAACTGTTTTTT. Translated, it gives CASSLGAGRDNEKLFF.